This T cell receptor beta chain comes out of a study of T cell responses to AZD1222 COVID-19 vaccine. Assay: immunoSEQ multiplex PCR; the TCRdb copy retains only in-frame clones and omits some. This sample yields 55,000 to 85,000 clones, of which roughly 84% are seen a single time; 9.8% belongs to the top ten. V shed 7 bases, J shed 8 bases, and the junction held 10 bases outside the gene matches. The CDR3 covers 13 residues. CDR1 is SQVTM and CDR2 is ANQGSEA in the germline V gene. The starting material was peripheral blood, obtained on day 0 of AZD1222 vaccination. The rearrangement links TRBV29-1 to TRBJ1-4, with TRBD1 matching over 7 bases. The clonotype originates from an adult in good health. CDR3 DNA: TGCAGCGCACAGGGGAATCAAAGGGAAAAACTGTTTTTT. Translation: CSAQGNQREKLFF.